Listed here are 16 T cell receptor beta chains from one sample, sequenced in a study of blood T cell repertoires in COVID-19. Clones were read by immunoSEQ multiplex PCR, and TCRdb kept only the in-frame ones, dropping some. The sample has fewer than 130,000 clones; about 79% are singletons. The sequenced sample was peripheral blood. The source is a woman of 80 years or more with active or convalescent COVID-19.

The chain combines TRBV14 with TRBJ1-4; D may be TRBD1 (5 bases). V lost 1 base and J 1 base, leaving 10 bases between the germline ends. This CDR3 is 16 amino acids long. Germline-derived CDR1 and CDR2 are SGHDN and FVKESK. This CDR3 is CASSQGGRRTNEKLFF. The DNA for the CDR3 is TGTGCCAGCAGCCAAGGGGGGAGGCGAACTAATGAAAAACTGTTTTTT.

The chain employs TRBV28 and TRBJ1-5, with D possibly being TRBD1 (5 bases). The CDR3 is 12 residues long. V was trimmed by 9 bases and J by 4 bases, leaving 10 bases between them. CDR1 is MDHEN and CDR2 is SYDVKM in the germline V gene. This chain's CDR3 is CASYRLNQPQHF. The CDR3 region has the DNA TGTGCCAGTTACAGGCTAAATCAGCCCCAGCATTTT.

The CDR3 here is CASRGSGLYEQYF. CDR3 sequence (DNA): TGTGCCAGCCGGGGATCAGGCTTATACGAGCAGTACTTC. The V call is TRBV2, the J call TRBJ2-7, with D perhaps TRBD2 (5 bases). This CDR3 has 13 residues. V dropped 8 bases and J dropped 4 bases, with 15 bases sitting between them. CDR1 is SNHLY and CDR2 is FYNNEI in the germline V gene.

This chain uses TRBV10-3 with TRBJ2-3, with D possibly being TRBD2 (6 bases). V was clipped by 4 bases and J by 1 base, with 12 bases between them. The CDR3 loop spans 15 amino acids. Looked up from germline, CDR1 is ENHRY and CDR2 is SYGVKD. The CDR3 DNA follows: TGTGCCATCAGTGGGGGGGTAGCGGGCACAGATACGCAGTATTTT. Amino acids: CAISGGVAGTDTQYF.

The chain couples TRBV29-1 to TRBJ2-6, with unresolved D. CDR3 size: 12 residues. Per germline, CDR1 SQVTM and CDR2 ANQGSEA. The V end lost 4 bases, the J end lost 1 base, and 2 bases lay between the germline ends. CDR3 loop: CSVASGANVLTF. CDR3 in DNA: TGCAGCGTTGCTTCTGGGGCCAACGTCCTGACTTTC.

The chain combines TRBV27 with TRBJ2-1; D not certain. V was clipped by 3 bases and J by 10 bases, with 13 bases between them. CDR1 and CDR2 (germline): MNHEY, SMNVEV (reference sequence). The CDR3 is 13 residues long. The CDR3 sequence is CASSFSIQWEQFF. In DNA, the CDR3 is TGTGCCAGCAGTTTTTCCATTCAGTGGGAGCAGTTCTTC.

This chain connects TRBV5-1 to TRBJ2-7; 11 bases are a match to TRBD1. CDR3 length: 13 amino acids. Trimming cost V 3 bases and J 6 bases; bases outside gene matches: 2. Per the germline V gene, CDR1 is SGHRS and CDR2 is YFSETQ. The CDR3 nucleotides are TGCGCCAGCAGCTGGGGGACAGGGGGCGAGCAGTACTTC. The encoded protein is CASSWGTGGEQYF. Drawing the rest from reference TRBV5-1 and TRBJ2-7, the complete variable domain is KAGVTQTPRYLIKTRGQQVTLSCSPISGHRSVSWYQQTPGQGLQFLFEYFSETQRNKGNFPGRFSGRQFSNSRSEMNVSTLELGDSALYLCASSWGTGGEQYFGPGTRLTVT.

CDR3 protein: CASSEFATGYTSTDTQYF. CDR3 bases: TGTGCCAGCAGTGAGTTTGCCACAGGTTACACTAGCACAGATACGCAGTATTTT. This chain joins TRBV6-1 and TRBJ2-3; TRBD1 might be the D (5 bases). Between the trimmed V and J ends, which lost 3 bases and 0 bases, there was a span of 19 bases. The CDR3 is 18 residues long. CDR1 is MNHNS and CDR2 is SASEGT in the germline V gene.

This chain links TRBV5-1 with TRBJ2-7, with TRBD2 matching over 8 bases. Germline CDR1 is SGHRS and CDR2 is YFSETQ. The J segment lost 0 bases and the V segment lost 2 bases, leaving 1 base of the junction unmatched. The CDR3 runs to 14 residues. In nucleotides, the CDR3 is TGCGCCAGCAGCTTTAGCGGGAACTCCTACGAGCAGTACTTC. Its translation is CASSFSGNSYEQYF.

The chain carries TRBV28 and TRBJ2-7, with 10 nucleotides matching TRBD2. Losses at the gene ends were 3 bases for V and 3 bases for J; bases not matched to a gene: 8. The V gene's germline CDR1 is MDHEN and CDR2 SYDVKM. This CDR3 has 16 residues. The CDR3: CASSFPRPSGSYEQYF. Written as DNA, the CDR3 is TGTGCCAGCAGTTTTCCTAGGCCTAGCGGGAGCTACGAGCAGTACTTC. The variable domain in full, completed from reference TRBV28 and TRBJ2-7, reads DVKVTQSSRYLVKRTGEKVFLECVQDMDHENMFWYRQDPGLGLRLIYFSYDVKMKEKGDIPEGYSVSREKKERFSLILESASTNQTSMYLCASSFPRPSGSYEQYFGPGTRLTVT.

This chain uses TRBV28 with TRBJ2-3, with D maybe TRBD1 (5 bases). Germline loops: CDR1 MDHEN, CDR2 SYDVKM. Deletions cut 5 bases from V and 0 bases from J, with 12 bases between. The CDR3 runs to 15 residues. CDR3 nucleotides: TGTGCCAGCAGTGACATACAGGTTAGCACAGATACGCAGTATTTT. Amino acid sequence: CASSDIQVSTDTQYF.

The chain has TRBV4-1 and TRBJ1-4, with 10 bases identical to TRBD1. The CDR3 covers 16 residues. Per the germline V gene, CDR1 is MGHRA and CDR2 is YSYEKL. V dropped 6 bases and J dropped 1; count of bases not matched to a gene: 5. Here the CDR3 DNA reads TGCGCCAGCAGGACAGGGGGCGAGTTAACTAATGAAAAACTGTTTTTT. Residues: CASRTGGELTNEKLFF.

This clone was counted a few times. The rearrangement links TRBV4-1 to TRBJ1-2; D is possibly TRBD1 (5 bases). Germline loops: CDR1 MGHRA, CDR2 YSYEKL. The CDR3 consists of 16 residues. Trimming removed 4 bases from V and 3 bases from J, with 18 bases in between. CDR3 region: CASSPSTQDTDYGYTF. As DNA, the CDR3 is TGCGCCAGCAGCCCCTCTACCCAGGACACAGACTATGGCTACACCTTC.

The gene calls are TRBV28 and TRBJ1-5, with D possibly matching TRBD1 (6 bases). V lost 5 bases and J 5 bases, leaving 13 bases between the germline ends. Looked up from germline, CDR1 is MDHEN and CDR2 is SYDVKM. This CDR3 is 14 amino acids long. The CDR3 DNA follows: TGTGCCAGCAGTAGAAACAGGGTCGATCAGCCCCAGCATTTT. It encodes CASSRNRVDQPQHF.

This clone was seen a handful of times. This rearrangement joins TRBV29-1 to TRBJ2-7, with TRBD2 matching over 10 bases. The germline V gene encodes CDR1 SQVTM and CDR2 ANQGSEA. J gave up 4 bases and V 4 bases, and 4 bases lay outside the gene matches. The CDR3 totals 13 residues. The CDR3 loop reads CSVGPSGSYEQYF. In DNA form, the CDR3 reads TGCAGCGTTGGACCTAGCGGGAGTTACGAGCAGTACTTC.

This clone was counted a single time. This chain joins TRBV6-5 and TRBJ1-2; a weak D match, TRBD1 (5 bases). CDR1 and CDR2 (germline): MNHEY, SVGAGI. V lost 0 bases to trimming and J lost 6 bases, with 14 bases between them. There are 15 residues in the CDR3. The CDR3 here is CASSYSTQGMDGYTF. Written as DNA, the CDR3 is TGTGCCAGCAGTTACTCGACCCAGGGTATGGATGGCTACACCTTC.